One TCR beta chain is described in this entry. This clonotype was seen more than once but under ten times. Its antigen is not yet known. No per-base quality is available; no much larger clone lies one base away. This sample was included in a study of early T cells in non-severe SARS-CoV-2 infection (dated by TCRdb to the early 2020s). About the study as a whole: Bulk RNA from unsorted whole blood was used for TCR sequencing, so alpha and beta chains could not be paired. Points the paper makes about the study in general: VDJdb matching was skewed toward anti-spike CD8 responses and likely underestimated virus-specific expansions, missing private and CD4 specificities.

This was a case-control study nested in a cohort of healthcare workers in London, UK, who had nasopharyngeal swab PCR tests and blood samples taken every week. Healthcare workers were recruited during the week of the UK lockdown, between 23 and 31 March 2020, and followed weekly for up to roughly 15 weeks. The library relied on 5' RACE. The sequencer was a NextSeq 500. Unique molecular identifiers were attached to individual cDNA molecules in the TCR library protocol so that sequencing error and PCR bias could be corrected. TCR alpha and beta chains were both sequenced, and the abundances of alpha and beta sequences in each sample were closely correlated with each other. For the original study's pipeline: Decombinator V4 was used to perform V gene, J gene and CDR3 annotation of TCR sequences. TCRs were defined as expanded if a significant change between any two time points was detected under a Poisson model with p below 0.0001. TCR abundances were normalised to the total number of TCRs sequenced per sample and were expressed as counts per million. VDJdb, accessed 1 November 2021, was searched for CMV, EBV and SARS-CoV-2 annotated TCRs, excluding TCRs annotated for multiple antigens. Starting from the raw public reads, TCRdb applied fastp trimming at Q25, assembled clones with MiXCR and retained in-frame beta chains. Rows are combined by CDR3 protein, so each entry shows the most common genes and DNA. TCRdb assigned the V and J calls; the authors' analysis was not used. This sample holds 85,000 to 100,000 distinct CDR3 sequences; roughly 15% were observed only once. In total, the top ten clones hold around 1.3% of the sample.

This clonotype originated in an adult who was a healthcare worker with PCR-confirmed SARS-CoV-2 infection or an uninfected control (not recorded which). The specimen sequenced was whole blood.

The DNA reads as follows: TGTGCCAGCAGCCAAGGCGAGGGGGGGCAAGAGACCCAGTACTTC. Translation gives CASSQGEGGQETQYF. The rearrangement combines TRBV4-2 with TRBJ2-5, with TRBD2 perhaps the D gene, on 7 matching bases. The V and J ends are trimmed by 1 base and 2 bases, leaving 11 bases between them. From its cysteine to its phenylalanine, the CDR3 spans 15 amino acids. The sequence is cut down to CDR3 DNA, 45 bases in frame from base 1. CDR1 LGHNA and CDR2 YNFKEQ are derived from the germline V gene.